The T cell receptor beta chain described here comes from a study of response to subunit inactivated influenza vaccine (dated by TCRdb to 2016 to 2019). At the level of the whole study: Deep quantitative T cell receptor repertoire profiling was used in the study to track responses to a trivalent subunit inactivated influenza vaccine.

Preparation of the library involved RT-PCR. This sample was sequenced with an Illumina HiSeq 2500. TCRdb passed the public sequencing reads through fastp at Q25 and MiXCR, retaining productive beta sequences. For every CDR3 protein sequence, its rows merge into one entry that carries the most common genes and DNA. The sample data list hundreds of thousands of distinct CDR3 sequences, and approximately 14% of these were observed just once. The leading ten clones occupy 9.5% to 13% of the sample. Study-wide findings and limitations: The authors proposed that each seasonal influenza vaccination may bring in only a limited number of new T cells.

Points on this clonotype: Its cognate antigen has yet to be identified. The input lacks base qualities; no much larger clone sits a single base away.

The CDR3 measures 15 amino acids from cysteine to phenylalanine. The retained sequence is limited to the CDR3, 45 bases, with the frame set at the first base. Unmatched junction bases come to 5, with V trimmed by 1 base and J by 8 bases. Via the germline V gene, CDR1 is SGHTA and CDR2 FQGNSA. This sequence uses TRBV7-2 and TRBJ2-1, with 10 bases matching TRBD2. Sequencing was performed on PBMCs from blood, taken 11 to 12 days after vaccination. The receptor comes from a man aged 45-65 years who received an inactivated influenza vaccine. Donor details come from another sample of the same person, matched by shared clones. The bases are TGTGCCAGCAGCTTAGGGTTGCTAGCGGGAGATGAGCAGTTCTTC. It specifies CASSLGLLAGDEQFF. Reference TRBV7-2 and TRBJ2-1 proteins supply the regions before and after the CDR3; the full variable domain is: GAGVSQSPSNKVTEKGKDVELRCDPISGHTALYWYRQSLGQGLEFLIYFQGNSAPDKSGLPSDRFSAERTGGSVSTLTIQRTQQEDSAVYLCASSLGLLAGDEQFFGPGTRLTVL.